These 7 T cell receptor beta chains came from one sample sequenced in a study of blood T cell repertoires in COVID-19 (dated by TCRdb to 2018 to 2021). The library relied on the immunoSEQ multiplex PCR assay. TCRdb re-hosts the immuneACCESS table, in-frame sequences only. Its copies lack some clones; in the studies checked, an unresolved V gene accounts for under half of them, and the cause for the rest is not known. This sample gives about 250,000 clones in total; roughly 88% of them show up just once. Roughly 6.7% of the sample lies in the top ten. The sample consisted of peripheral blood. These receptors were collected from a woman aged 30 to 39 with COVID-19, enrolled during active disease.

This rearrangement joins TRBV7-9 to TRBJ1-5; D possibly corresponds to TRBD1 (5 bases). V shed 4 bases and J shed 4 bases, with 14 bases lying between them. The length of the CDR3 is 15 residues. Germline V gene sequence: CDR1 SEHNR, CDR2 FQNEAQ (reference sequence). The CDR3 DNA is TGTGCCAGCAGCTCAGAGACAGCTAAGAATCAGCCCCAGCATTTT. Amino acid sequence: CASSSETAKNQPQHF.

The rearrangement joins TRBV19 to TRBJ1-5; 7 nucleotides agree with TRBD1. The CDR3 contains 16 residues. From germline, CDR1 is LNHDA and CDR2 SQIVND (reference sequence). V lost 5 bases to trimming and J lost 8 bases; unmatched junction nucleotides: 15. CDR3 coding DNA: TGTGCCAGTAGTGAATTGGGACAGTTACTCGGAGAGCCCCAGCATTTT. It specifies CASSELGQLLGEPQHF.

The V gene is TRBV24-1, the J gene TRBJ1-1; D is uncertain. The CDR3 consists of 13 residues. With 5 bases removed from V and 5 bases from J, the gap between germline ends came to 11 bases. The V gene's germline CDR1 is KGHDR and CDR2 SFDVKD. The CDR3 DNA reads TGTGCCACCAGTGTATCGGGGAGTACTGAAGCTTTCTTT. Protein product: CATSVSGSTEAFF.

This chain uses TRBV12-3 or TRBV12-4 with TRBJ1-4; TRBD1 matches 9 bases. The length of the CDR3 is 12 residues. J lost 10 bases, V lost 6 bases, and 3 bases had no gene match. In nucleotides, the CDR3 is TGTGCCAGCAGCCAGGGACAGGGAAAACTGTTTTTT. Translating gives CASSQGQGKLFF.

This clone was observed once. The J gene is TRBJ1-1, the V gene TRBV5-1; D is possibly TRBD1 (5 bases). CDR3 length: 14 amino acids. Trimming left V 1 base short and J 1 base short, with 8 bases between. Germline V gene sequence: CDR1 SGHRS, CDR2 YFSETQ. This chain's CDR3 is CASSLSGANTEAFF. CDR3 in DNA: TGCGCCAGCAGCTTGTCTGGGGCGAACACTGAAGCTTTCTTT. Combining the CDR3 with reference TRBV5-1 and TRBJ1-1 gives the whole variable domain KAGVTQTPRYLIKTRGQQVTLSCSPISGHRSVSWYQQTPGQGLQFLFEYFSETQRNKGNFPGRFSGRQFSNSRSEMNVSTLELGDSALYLCASSLSGANTEAFFGQGTRLTVV.

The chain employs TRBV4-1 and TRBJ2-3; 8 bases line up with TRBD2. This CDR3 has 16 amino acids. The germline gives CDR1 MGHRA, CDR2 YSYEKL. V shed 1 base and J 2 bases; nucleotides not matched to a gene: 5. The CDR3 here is CASSQVGGGPTDTQYF. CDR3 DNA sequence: TGCGCCAGCAGCCAAGTAGGCGGGGGGCCCACAGATACGCAGTATTTT.

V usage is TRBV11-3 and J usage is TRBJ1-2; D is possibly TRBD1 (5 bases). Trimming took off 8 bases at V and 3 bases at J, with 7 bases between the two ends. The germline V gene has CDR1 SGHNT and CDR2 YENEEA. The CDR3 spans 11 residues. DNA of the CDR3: TGTGCCAGCGGACAAGACTATGGCTACACCTTC. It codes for CASGQDYGYTF.